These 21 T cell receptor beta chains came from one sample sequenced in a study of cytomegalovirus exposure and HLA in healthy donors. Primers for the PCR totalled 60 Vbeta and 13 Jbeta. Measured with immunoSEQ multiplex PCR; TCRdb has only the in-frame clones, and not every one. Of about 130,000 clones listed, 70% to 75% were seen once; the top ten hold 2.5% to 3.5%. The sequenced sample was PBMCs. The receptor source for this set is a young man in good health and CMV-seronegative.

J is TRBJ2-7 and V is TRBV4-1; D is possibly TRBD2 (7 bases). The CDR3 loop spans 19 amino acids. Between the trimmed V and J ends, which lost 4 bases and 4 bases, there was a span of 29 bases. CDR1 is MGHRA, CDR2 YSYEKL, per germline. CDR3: CASSPGGVAGAEGYYEQYF. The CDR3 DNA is TGCGCCAGCAGCCCCGGAGGGGTGGCGGGGGCCGAAGGATATTACGAGCAGTACTTC.

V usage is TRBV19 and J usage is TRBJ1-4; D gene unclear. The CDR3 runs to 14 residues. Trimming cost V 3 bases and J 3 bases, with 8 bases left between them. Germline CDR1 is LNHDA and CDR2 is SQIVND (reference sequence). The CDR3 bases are TGTGCCAGTAGTATGGGCCTTCCTAATGAAAAACTGTTTTTT. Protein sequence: CASSMGLPNEKLFF.

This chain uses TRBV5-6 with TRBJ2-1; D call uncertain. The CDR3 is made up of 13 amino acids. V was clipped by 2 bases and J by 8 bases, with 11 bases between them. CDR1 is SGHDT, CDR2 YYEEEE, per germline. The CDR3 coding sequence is TGTGCCAGCAGCTTCTTGCGTGTCGATGAGCAGTTCTTC. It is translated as CASSFLRVDEQFF.

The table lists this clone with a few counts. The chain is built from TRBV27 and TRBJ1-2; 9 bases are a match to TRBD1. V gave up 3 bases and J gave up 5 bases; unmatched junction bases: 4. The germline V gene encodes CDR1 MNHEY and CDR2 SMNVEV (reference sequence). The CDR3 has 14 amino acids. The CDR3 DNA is TGTGCCAGCAGTTTTACAGGGGGCCGATATGGCTACACCTTC. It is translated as CASSFTGGRYGYTF.

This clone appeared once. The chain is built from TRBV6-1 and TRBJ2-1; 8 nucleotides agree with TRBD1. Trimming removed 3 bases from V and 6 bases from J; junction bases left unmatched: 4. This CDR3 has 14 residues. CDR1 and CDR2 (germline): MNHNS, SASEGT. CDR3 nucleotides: TGTGCCAGCAGTGACACAACAGGGGGCAATGAGCAGTTCTTC. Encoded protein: CASSDTTGGNEQFF.

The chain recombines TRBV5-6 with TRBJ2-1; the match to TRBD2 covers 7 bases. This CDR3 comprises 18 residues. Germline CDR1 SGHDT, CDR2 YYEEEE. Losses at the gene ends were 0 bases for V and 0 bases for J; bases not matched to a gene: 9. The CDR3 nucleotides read TGTGCCAGCAGCTTGGTCCTAGCGGATGGGAGCTCCTACAATGAGCAGTTCTTC. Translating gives CASSLVLADGSSYNEQFF. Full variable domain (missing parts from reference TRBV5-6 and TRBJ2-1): DAGVTQSPTHLIKTRGQQVTLRCSPKSGHDTVSWYQQALGQGPQFIFQYYEEEERQRGNFPDRFSGHQFPNYSSELNVNALLLGDSALYLCASSLVLADGSSYNEQFFGPGTRLTVL.

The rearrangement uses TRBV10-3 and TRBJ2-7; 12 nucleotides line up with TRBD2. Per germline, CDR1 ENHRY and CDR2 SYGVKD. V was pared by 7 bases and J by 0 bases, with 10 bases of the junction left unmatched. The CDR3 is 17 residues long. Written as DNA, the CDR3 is TGTGCCATCACCGCGACTAGCGGGGGCCTAAGCTCCTACGAGCAGTACTTC. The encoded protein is CAITATSGGLSSYEQYF.

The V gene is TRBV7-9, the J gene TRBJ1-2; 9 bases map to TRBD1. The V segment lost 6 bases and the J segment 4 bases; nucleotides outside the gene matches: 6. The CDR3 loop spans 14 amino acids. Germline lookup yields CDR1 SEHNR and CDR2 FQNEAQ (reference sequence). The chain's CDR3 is CASRPGQGSYGYTF. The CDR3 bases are TGTGCCAGCAGACCGGGACAGGGCAGCTATGGCTACACCTTC.

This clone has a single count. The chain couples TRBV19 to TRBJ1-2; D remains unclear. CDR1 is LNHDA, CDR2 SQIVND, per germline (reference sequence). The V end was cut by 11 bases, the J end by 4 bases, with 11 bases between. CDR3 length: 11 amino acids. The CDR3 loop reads CAGSVSYGYTF. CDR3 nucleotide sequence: TGTGCCGGGAGCGTGAGCTATGGCTACACCTTC.

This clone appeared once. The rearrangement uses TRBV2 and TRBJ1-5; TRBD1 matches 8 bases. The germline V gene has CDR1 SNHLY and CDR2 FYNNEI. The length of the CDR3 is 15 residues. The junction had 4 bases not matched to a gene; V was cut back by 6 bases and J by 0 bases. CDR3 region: CASRGQDNSNQPQHF. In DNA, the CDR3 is TGTGCCAGCAGGGGACAGGATAATAGCAATCAGCCCCAGCATTTT. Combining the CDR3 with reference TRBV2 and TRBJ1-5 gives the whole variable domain EPEVTQTPSHQVTQMGQEVILRCVPISNHLYFYWYRQILGQKVEFLVSFYNNEISEKSEIFDDQFSVERPDGSNFTLKIRSTKLEDSAMYFCASRGQDNSNQPQHFGDGTRLSIL.

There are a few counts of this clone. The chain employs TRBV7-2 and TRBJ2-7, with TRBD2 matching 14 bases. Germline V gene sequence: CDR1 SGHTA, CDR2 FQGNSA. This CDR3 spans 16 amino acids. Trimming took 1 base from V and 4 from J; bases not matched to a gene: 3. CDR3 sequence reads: CASSLEGTSGGYEQYF. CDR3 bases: TGTGCCAGCAGCTTAGAGGGGACTAGCGGGGGTTACGAGCAGTACTTC.

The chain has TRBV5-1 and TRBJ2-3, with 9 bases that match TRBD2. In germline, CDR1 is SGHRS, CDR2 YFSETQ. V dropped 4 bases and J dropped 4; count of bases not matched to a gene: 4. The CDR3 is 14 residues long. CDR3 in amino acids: CASSPTSGPDTQYF. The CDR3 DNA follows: TGCGCCAGCAGCCCGACTAGCGGCCCAGATACGCAGTATTTT.

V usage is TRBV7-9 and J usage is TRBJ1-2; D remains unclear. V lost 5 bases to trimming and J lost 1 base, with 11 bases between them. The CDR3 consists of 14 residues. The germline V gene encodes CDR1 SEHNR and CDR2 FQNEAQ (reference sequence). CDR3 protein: CASSPSEGNYGYTF. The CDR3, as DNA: TGTGCCAGCAGCCCGAGTGAGGGTAACTATGGCTACACCTTC.

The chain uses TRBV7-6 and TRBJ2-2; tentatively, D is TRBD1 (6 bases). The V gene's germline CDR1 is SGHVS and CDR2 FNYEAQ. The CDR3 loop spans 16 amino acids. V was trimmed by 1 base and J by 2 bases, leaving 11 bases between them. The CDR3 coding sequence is TGTGCCAGCAGCTTAGAGGCCGGGACAAACACCGGGGAGCTGTTTTTT. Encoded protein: CASSLEAGTNTGELFF.

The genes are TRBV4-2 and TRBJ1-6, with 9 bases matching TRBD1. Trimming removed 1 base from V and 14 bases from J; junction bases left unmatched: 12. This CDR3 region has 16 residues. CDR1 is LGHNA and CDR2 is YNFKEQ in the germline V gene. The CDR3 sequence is CASSQGQDRGVGTLHF. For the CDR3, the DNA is TGTGCCAGCAGCCAAGGTCAGGACAGGGGTGTCGGTACCCTCCACTTT.

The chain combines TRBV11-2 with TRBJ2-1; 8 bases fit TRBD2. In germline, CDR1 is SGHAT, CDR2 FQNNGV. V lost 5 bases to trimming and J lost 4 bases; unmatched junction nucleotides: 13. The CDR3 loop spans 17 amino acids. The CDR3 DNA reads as TGTGCCAGCAGCATAAGACTGGCGGGAGGTATTTACAATGAGCAGTTCTTC. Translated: CASSIRLAGGIYNEQFF.

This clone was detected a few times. CDR3 nucleotide sequence: TGTGCCAGCGAGGCGGGGGATGCAACTAATGAAAAACTGTTTTTT. Protein sequence: CASEAGDATNEKLFF. V is TRBV6-1 and J is TRBJ1-4, with D possibly being TRBD1 (5 bases). CDR1 and CDR2 (germline): MNHNS, SASEGT. Between the trimmed V and J ends, which lost 8 bases and 0 bases, there was a span of 13 bases. The CDR3 loop spans 15 amino acids.

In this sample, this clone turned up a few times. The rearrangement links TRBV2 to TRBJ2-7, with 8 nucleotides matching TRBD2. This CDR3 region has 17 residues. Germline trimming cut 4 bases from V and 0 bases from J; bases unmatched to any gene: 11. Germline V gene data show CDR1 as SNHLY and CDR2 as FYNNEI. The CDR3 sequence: CASSVESQRGNSYEQYF. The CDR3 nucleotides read TGTGCCAGCAGTGTTGAATCCCAGCGGGGGAACTCCTACGAGCAGTACTTC. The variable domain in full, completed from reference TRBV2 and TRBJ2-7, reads EPEVTQTPSHQVTQMGQEVILRCVPISNHLYFYWYRQILGQKVEFLVSFYNNEISEKSEIFDDQFSVERPDGSNFTLKIRSTKLEDSAMYFCASSVESQRGNSYEQYFGPGTRLTVT.

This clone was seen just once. The CDR3 protein is CASSESSGSYEQYF. Here the CDR3 DNA reads TGTGCCAGCAGTGAATCTAGCGGGAGCTACGAGCAGTACTTC. J is TRBJ2-7 and V is TRBV6-4; 10 bases are a match to TRBD2. CDR1 and CDR2 (germline): MRHNA, SNTAGT. Trimming took 3 bases from V and 3 from J; bases not matched to a gene: 2. The CDR3 totals 14 residues.

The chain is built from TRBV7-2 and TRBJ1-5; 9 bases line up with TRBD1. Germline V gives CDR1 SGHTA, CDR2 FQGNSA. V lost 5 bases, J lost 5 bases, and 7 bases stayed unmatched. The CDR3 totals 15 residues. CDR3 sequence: CASSPPGQGYQPQHF. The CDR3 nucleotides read TGTGCCAGCAGCCCCCCGGGACAGGGATATCAGCCCCAGCATTTT.

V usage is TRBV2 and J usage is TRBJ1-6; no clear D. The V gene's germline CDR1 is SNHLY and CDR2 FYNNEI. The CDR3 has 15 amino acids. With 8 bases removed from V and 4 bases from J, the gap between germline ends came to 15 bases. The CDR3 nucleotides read TGTGCCAGCCGGGATGGATCCTCTTATAATTCACCCCTCCACTTT. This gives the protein CASRDGSSYNSPLHF.